A selection of T cell receptor beta chains follows, all from one sample in a study of blood T cells in healthy people across ages. In TCRdb, the 5' RACE reads were re-called with MiXCR into one record per CDR3 protein. Among hundreds of thousands of distinct CDR3 sequences, approximately 53% were seen once, and the ten largest hold 20% to 30%. Sequenced input: blood. The receptors derive from a man aged 35-49 years in good health. The CDR3 runs from the conserved cysteine through the conserved F or W. Fields, in order: V gene, clone size, J gene, CDR3 length, D gene, CDR3 protein, CDR3 DNA. A D gene is named only where the DNA matches it firmly. Clone size is not always given. Where it is, it says once, few, many or a class for expanded clones.

TRBV20-1,.,TRBJ2-7,14,TRBD2,CSAGRMSLSAEQYF,TGCAGTGCCGGGAGGATGTCCCTCTCCGCGGAGCAGTACTTC
TRBV3-1,.,TRBJ2-5,17,TRBD2,CASSPGTSGGFQETQYF,TGTGCCAGCAGCCCTGGGACTAGCGGGGGGTTCCAAGAGACCCAGTACTTC
TRBV12-3/TRBV12-4,.,TRBJ1-2,15,.,CASSRLQGSVIGYTF,TGTGCCAGCAGTCGATTACAGGGTAGCGTGATTGGCTACACCTTC
TRBV11-3,.,TRBJ1-5,16,TRBD1,CASSLGGTEPNQPQHF,TGTGCCAGCAGCTTAGGGGGGACAGAGCCCAATCAGCCCCAGCATTTT
TRBV7-9,.,TRBJ1-2,13,.,CASSFSENYGYTF,TGTGCCAGCAGCTTTAGCGAAAACTATGGCTACACCTTC
TRBV6-2/TRBV6-3,.,TRBJ2-7,13,.,CASRPTSYNEQYF,TGTGCCAGCAGGCCCACCTCCTACAATGAGCAGTACTTC
TRBV6-1,.,TRBJ2-3,16,TRBD2,CASSFSSGGNTDTQYF,TGTGCCAGCAGCTTTTCAAGCGGGGGGAACACAGATACGCAGTATTTT
TRBV12-3/TRBV12-4,.,TRBJ2-5,14,TRBD2,CPSRHGGAKETQYF,TGTCCCAGCAGACACGGGGGGGCCAAAGAGACCCAGTACTTC
TRBV7-2,.,TRBJ1-6,14,.,CASSLEGEISPLHF,TGTGCCAGCAGCTTAGAGGGGGAGATTTCACCCCTCCACTTT
TRBV6-6,.,TRBJ2-2,14,TRBD2,CARQREKNTGELFF,TGTGCCAGACAGCGGGAGAAGAACACCGGGGAGCTGTTTTTT
TRBV4-2,.,TRBJ2-7,18,TRBD2,CASSPGLAVLSSYNEQYF,TGTGCCAGCAGCCCGGGACTAGCGGTGCTTAGCTCCTACAATGAGCAGTACTTC
TRBV7-2,.,TRBJ1-2,17,TRBD1,CASSLLNSGQGQNGYTF,TGTGCCAGCAGCTTATTGAACTCGGGACAGGGACAGAACGGCTACACCTTC
TRBV7-2,.,TRBJ2-3,19,TRBD2,CASSSRGLAGVVSADTQYF,TGTGCCAGCAGCTCCAGAGGGCTAGCGGGCGTTGTGTCGGCAGATACGCAGTATTTT
TRBV6-2/TRBV6-3,.,TRBJ1-1,17,TRBD1,CASSYLRDRGLNTEAFF,TGTGCCAGCAGTTATCTCCGGGACAGGGGTTTGAACACTGAAGCTTTCTTT
TRBV27,large,TRBJ2-3,16,.,CASSLTAGSSTDTQYF,TGTGCCAGCAGTTTAACGGCCGGATCTAGCACAGATACGCAGTATTTT
TRBV30,.,TRBJ1-2,14,.,CAWKSGNNEYGYTF,TGTGCCTGGAAAAGTGGCAACAATGAGTATGGCTACACCTTC
TRBV7-2,.,TRBJ2-5,15,.,CASSLQGGTEETQYF,TGTGCCAGCAGCTTACAAGGAGGGACAGAAGAGACCCAGTACTTC
TRBV7-9,.,TRBJ2-1,15,.,CASSGDRDAYNEQFF,TGTGCCAGCAGCGGAGACCGGGACGCCTACAATGAGCAGTTCTTC
TRBV7-3,.,TRBJ2-2,16,.,CASSLIVTPLTGELFF,TGTGCCAGCAGCTTAATTGTGACCCCTCTCACCGGGGAGCTGTTTTTT
TRBV6-1,.,TRBJ2-5,16,.,CASSEALIAYQETQYF,TGTGCCAGCAGTGAAGCACTGATCGCGTACCAAGAGACCCAGTACTTC
TRBV5-1,.,TRBJ2-3,19,TRBD2,CASSSIPASSGGPTDTQYF,TGCGCCAGCAGCTCGATCCCGGCCAGTAGCGGGGGGCCCACAGATACGCAGTATTTT
TRBV6-1,.,TRBJ1-2,14,.,CASSEGLVNYGYTF,TGTGCCAGCAGTGAAGGACTAGTTAACTATGGCTACACCTTC
TRBV7-3,.,TRBJ1-1,13,TRBD1,CASSTGVNTEAFF,TGTGCCAGCTCAACAGGGGTAAACACTGAAGCTTTCTTT
TRBV4-3,.,TRBJ2-5,17,.,CASSQEGLRDRGETQYF,TGCGCCAGCAGCCAAGAAGGCCTTCGGGACCGAGGAGAGACCCAGTACTTC
TRBV14,.,TRBJ2-3,14,TRBD2,CASSLRTSFDTQYF,TGTGCCAGCAGCCTTCGGACTAGCTTCGATACGCAGTATTTT
TRBV29-1,few,TRBJ2-1,15,TRBD2,CSVEAGTREYNEQFF,TGCAGCGTTGAGGCCGGGACTAGAGAGTACAATGAGCAGTTCTTC
TRBV20-1,.,TRBJ2-5,12,.,CSAILQGETQYF,TGCAGTGCCATCCTCCAAGGGGAGACCCAGTACTTC
TRBV28,.,TRBJ1-4,15,.,CASTSHRATNEKLFF,TGTGCCAGCACATCCCACAGGGCGACTAATGAAAAACTGTTTTTT
TRBV20-1,.,TRBJ1-4,13,.,CSARDTGKEKLFF,TGCAGTGCTAGAGACACAGGGAAAGAAAAACTGTTTTTT
TRBV28,.,TRBJ2-2,17,TRBD2,CASRNGLAGGGTGELFF,TGTGCCAGCAGAAACGGACTAGCGGGGGGCGGCACCGGGGAGCTGTTTTTT
TRBV27,.,TRBJ2-1,16,TRBD2,CASSLSLAGVYNEQFF,TGTGCCAGCAGTTTATCCTTAGCGGGGGTCTACAATGAGCAGTTCTTC
TRBV6-1,.,TRBJ2-4,13,.,CASSERWGSLEYF,TGTGCCAGCAGTGAACGATGGGGCTCCCTGGAGTACTTC
TRBV29-1,.,TRBJ2-2,12,TRBD2,CSVRRGTGELFF,TGCAGCGTTCGGCGGGGGACCGGGGAGCTGTTTTTT
TRBV7-8,.,TRBJ2-7,16,TRBD2,CASSLVVAGGPYEQYF,TGTGCCAGCAGCTTAGTGGTAGCGGGGGGCCCCTACGAGCAGTACTTC
TRBV20-1,.,TRBJ2-1,16,TRBD2,CSARDSGAGAYNEQFF,TGCAGTGCTAGAGACTCGGGCGCGGGAGCCTACAATGAGCAGTTCTTC
TRBV6-5,.,TRBJ2-3,16,TRBD1,CASTKGPGQGENTQYF,TGTGCCAGCACCAAAGGTCCTGGACAGGGGGAAAATACGCAGTATTTT
TRBV6-6,few,TRBJ1-2,13,.,CASTPDRLTGYTF,TGTGCCAGCACTCCCGACAGGCTGACCGGCTACACCTTC
TRBV28,.,TRBJ1-2,14,.,CASSLGGSRYGYTF,TGTGCCAGCAGCCTGGGGGGGAGCCGCTATGGCTACACCTTC
TRBV5-1,.,TRBJ2-4,15,TRBD2,CASSLVGGVQNIQYF,TGCGCCAGCAGCTTGGTGGGGGGGGTTCAAAACATTCAGTACTTC
TRBV29-1,once,TRBJ2-3,13,.,CSVGTDFIDPQYF,TGCAGCGTCGGTACGGACTTCATAGACCCGCAGTATTTT
TRBV27,.,TRBJ1-5,18,.,CASSPIPGILISNQPQHF,TGTGCCAGCAGTCCGATTCCCGGGATTTTAATTAGCAATCAGCCCCAGCATTTT
TRBV24-1,.,TRBJ2-1,16,TRBD1,CATSDAGTGLDNEQFF,TGTGCCACCAGTGATGCCGGGACAGGGTTGGACAATGAGCAGTTCTTC
TRBV28,once,TRBJ2-3,15,.,CASSLYVRMIDTQYF,TGTGCCAGCAGTTTATATGTCAGAATGATAGATACGCAGTATTTT
TRBV4-3,.,TRBJ2-2,15,.,CAGSLERRIRGELFF,TGCGCCGGCAGCCTCGAGCGTAGGATTCGCGGGGAGCTGTTTTTT
TRBV27,many,TRBJ2-6,14,.,CASSLSSGANVLTF,TGTGCCAGCAGTTTGAGCTCTGGGGCCAACGTCCTGACTTTC
TRBV6-2/TRBV6-3,many,TRBJ1-2,13,TRBD1,CASRPDRAYRYTF,TGTGCCAGCAGACCCGACAGGGCCTATCGCTACACCTTC
TRBV6-1,once,TRBJ2-6,18,.,CASKRTQEQGTGANVLTF,TGTGCCAGCAAACGCACTCAAGAACAGGGAACTGGGGCCAACGTCCTGACTTTC
TRBV28,few,TRBJ1-1,15,.,CASSSTARARTEAFF,TGTGCCAGCAGTTCCACAGCCAGGGCAAGGACTGAAGCTTTCTTT
TRBV6-6,.,TRBJ2-1,16,.,CASSYSITRVGNEQFF,TGTGCCAGCAGTTACTCGATAACCAGGGTAGGCAATGAGCAGTTCTTC
TRBV5-1,once,TRBJ1-1,13,.,CAILLWGRTEAFF,TGCGCCATCCTCCTGTGGGGGCGGACTGAAGCTTTCTTT
TRBV7-8,few,TRBJ2-3,16,.,CASSRGRKLSTDTQYF,TGTGCCAGCAGCCGAGGGCGGAAACTTAGCACAGATACGCAGTATTTT
TRBV2,few,TRBJ2-3,15,TRBD1,CASSPRTGTGDTQYF,TGTGCCAGCAGTCCCCGGACAGGGACAGGGGATACGCAGTATTTT
TRBV13,many,TRBJ2-3,14,.,CASSLGVSPDTQYF,TGTGCCAGCAGCTTAGGAGTCAGCCCCGATACGCAGTATTTT
TRBV6-5,few,TRBJ1-2,13,.,CASSIGQGVGYTF,TGTGCCAGCAGTATCGGGCAGGGTGTTGGCTACACCTTC